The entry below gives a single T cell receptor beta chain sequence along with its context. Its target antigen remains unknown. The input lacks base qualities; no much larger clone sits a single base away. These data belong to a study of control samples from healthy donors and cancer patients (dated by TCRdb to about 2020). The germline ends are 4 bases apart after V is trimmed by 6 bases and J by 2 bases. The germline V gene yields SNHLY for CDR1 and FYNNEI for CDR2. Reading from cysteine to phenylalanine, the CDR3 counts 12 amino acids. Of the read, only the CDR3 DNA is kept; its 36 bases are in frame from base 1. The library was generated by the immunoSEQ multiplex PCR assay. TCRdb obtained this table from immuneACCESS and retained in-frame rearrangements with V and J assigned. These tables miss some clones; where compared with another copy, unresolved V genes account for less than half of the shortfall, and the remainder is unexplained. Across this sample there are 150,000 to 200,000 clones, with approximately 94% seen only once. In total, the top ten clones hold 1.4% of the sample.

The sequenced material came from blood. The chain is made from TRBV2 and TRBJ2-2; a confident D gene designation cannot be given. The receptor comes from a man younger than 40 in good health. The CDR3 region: CASSLNTGELFF. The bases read TGTGCCAGCAGCCTTAACACCGGGGAGCTGTTTTTT.